The 24 T cell receptor beta chains reported below all come from one sample, sequenced in a study of T cells in Graves' hyperthyroidism and ophthalmopathy. The TCR beta CDR3 regions underwent amplification using RNA transcripts as the source. Carried out on the TCR CDR3, a first-round RT-PCR used the HTBI primer set. TCRdb ran MiXCR on the multiplex PCR reads and lists one entry per CDR3 protein. The data hold roughly 750,000 distinct CDR3 sequences, with less than 20% observed a single time. Sequenced material: blood. Source of these receptors: a man younger than 35 with Graves' hyperthyroidism.

This clonotype has more than one count but fewer than ten. The V gene is TRBV9, the J gene TRBJ2-5, with D unclear. The V gene's germline CDR1 is SGDLS and CDR2 YYNGEE. This CDR3 is built from 13 residues. The germline V and J ends were trimmed by 0 bases and 5 bases, with 8 bases remaining between them. CDR3 amino acids: CASSVELEETQYF. CDR3 DNA sequence: TGTGCCAGCAGCGTAGAGCTCGAGGAGACCCAGTACTTC.

This clonotype was picked up a small number of times. V and J are TRBV4-3 and TRBJ2-1, with D perhaps TRBD2 (7 bases). The CDR3 has 14 amino acids. The V gene's germline CDR1 is LGHNA and CDR2 YSLEER. Deletions cut 4 bases from V and 5 bases from J, with 12 bases between. This chain's CDR3 is CASSLGGADNEQFF. CDR3 coding DNA: TGCGCCAGCAGCCTGGGGGGGGCGGACAATGAGCAGTTCTTC.

This rearrangement joins TRBV6-6 to TRBJ2-3; D may correspond to TRBD1 or TRBD2 (5 bases each). The CDR3 totals 16 residues. Deletions cut 0 bases from V and 4 bases from J, with 14 bases between. CDR1 is MNHNY, CDR2 SVGAGI, per germline (reference sequence). CDR3 amino acids: CASSYSGPPGADTQYF. The CDR3 DNA sequence: TGTGCCAGCAGTTACTCGGGACCCCCTGGGGCAGATACGCAGTATTTT.

This clonotype came up many times. The chain employs TRBV27 and TRBJ2-3; TRBD1 aligns across 7 bases. CDR3 length: 16 residues. CDR1 is MNHEY and CDR2 is SMNVEV in the germline V gene (reference sequence). Trimming took 8 bases from V and 2 from J; bases not matched to a gene: 13. The DNA of the CDR3 is TGTGCCAGCGCCGGTACTGGACAGGTATTCACAGATACGCAGTATTTT. Its protein is CASAGTGQVFTDTQYF.

This clonotype appeared many times. The genes are TRBV27 and TRBJ1-1, with D hard to call. CDR3 length equals 14 residues. Germline assignment: CDR1 MNHEY and CDR2 SMNVEV (reference sequence). V was clipped by 5 bases and J by 3 bases, with 13 bases between them. CDR3 loop: CASSPYLGYTEAFF. CDR3 DNA sequence: TGTGCCAGCAGTCCCTACTTGGGATACACTGAAGCTTTCTTT.

This clonotype showed up many times. The V gene is TRBV3-1, the J gene TRBJ1-1; D is perhaps TRBD1 (6 bases). Per germline, CDR1 LGHDT and CDR2 YNNKEL (reference sequence). The V and J ends lost 4 bases and 4 bases respectively, with 16 bases between them. The CDR3 consists of 15 residues. DNA for the CDR3: TGTGCCAGCAGCCTAGGGCAGGGGAGGGGCACTGAAGCTTTCTTT. Amino acid sequence: CASSLGQGRGTEAFF.

This clonotype was found many times. The chain couples TRBV20-1 to TRBJ1-1; D gene uncertain. Trimming took off 2 bases at V and 1 base at J, with 5 bases between the two ends. CDR3 size: 12 residues. Germline V lookup: CDR1 DFQATT, CDR2 SNEGSKA (reference sequence). DNA of the CDR3: TGCAGTGCTAGACGACAGAACACTGAAGCTTTCTTT. This translates into CSARRQNTEAFF.

V usage is TRBV6-5 and J usage is TRBJ1-1; D perhaps matches TRBD1 (5 bases). Deletions cut 11 bases from V and 7 bases from J, with 23 bases between. This CDR3 is 14 amino acids long. From germline, CDR1 is MNHEY and CDR2 SVGAGI. The CDR3 DNA reads as TGTGCCTCAAACCGGGAGGGGTTTAAAGGTGAAGCTTTCTTT. It codes for CASNREGFKGEAFF.

Many counts were recorded for this clonotype. The chain links TRBV28 to TRBJ2-7, with TRBD2 matching 10 bases. The CDR3 is 15 residues long. V was clipped by 4 bases and J by 1 base; unmatched bases: 4. Germline values: CDR1 MDHEN, CDR2 SYDVKM. CDR3 in amino acids: CASSSLAGASYEQYF. The CDR3 DNA reads as TGTGCCAGCAGTTCGCTAGCGGGAGCGTCCTACGAGCAGTACTTC.

Only a few counts were recorded for this clonotype. The chain employs TRBV4-1 and TRBJ2-5; D perhaps matches TRBD1 (5 bases). CDR1 MGHRA and CDR2 YSYEKL come from the germline V gene. The CDR3 spans 13 residues. V lost 0 bases and J lost 5, with 7 bases in between. This chain's CDR3 is CASSQDKGETQYF. The CDR3 DNA follows: TGCGCCAGCAGCCAAGATAAGGGGGAGACCCAGTACTTC.

The chain carries TRBV20-1 and TRBJ2-4; 7 bases are shared with TRBD1. V lost 6 bases and J lost 4; bases outside the gene matches: 6. The CDR3 is 13 amino acids. CDR1 is DFQATT and CDR2 is SNEGSKA in the germline V gene (reference sequence). This CDR3 is CSAGGQAKNIQYF. DNA for the CDR3: TGCAGTGCGGGTGGACAGGCAAAAAACATTCAGTACTTC.

The V gene is TRBV28, the J gene TRBJ2-7; possibly TRBD2 for D (6 bases). The CDR3 is made up of 15 amino acids. CDR1 is MDHEN, CDR2 SYDVKM, per germline. Trimming left V 3 bases short and J 7 bases short, with 19 bases between. The CDR3 sequence is CASSFPRGSEREQYF. The CDR3 nucleotides read TGTGCCAGCAGTTTCCCCCGGGGGTCAGAGAGAGAGCAGTACTTC.

This clonotype came up a few times. The junction departs from the called germline gene at one end, perhaps through a read error. In DNA form, the CDR3 reads TGCAGTGCTAGAGATCTCCCAGGGGGGAACACTGAAGCTCTCTTT. This codes for CSARDLPGGNTEALF. The rearrangement links TRBV20-1 to TRBJ1-1; 7 bases map to TRBD1. The CDR3 totals 15 residues. Germline CDR1 and CDR2: DFQATT and SNEGSKA (reference sequence).

A few counts support this clonotype. The V gene is TRBV6-5, the J gene TRBJ2-7, with TRBD2 identical over 11 bases. CDR1 is MNHEY, CDR2 SVGAGI, per germline. The CDR3 loop spans 16 amino acids. Trimming at V came to 2 bases and at J to 3 bases, leaving 6 bases not matched to a gene. The CDR3 sequence is CASSYRGTSGNYEQYF. In DNA, the CDR3 is TGTGCCAGCAGTTACCGCGGGACTAGCGGAAACTACGAGCAGTACTTC.

There are a few counts of this clonotype. The chain joins TRBV5-4 to TRBJ2-7; 10 bases agree with TRBD1. CDR3 size: 16 residues. Germline V gene sequence: CDR1 SGHNT, CDR2 YYREEE (reference sequence). The trim removed 4 bases at V and 5 bases at J, leaving 12 bases unmatched. The CDR3 DNA reads as TGTGCCAGCAGCCCGACGGGGGACAGGGGATCCCACGAGCAGTACTTC. It encodes CASSPTGDRGSHEQYF.

This clonotype was recorded many times. The chain carries TRBV12-3 or TRBV12-4 and TRBJ1-4, with unresolved D. The CDR3 is made up of 17 amino acids. Trimming stripped 5 bases from V and 7 bases from J, with 23 bases between. CDR3 sequence: CASSPDPAQGLGEKLFF. The CDR3 DNA reads TGTGCCAGCAGTCCGGATCCGGCCCAAGGATTGGGTGAAAAACTGTTTTTT.

This clonotype was seen at least ten times. J is TRBJ1-1 and V is TRBV20-1; the D gene is possibly TRBD1 (6 bases). V dropped 7 bases and J dropped 3 bases, with 15 bases sitting between them. The germline V gene has CDR1 DFQATT and CDR2 SNEGSKA (reference sequence). There are 13 residues in the CDR3. DNA for the CDR3: TGCAGTGGGTCTGGGGGCTGGGACACTGAAGCTTTCTTT. Its protein is CSGSGGWDTEAFF.

This clonotype has just a few counts. The chain is built from TRBV11-2 and TRBJ2-3; a weak D match, TRBD1 (6 bases). The CDR3 is 16 amino acids. Trimming cost V 6 bases and J 2 bases, with 18 bases left between them. The germline V gene encodes CDR1 SGHAT and CDR2 FQNNGV. The CDR3 DNA reads as TGTGCCAGCAGACCTCAGGGGCCCCCAGACACAGATACGCAGTATTTT. Protein product: CASRPQGPPDTDTQYF.

This clonotype was detected only a few times. The V call is TRBV4-3, the J call TRBJ2-3, with a weak D call TRBD2 (5 bases). The CDR3 contains 17 residues. Trimming took 0 bases from V and 0 from J, leaving 13 bases between them. CDR1 LGHNA and CDR2 YSLEER come from the germline V gene. CDR3 protein: CASSQDLSGASTDTQYF. CDR3 in DNA: TGCGCCAGCAGCCAAGATTTGAGCGGAGCTAGCACAGATACGCAGTATTTT.

This clonotype was found a few times. The CDR3 bases are TGTGCCAGCAGCTCGGGGGAGTGGGACTATGGCTACACCTTC. Its translation: CASSSGEWDYGYTF. The chain links TRBV28 to TRBJ1-2, with D possibly matching TRBD1 (5 bases). Germline V gives CDR1 MDHEN, CDR2 SYDVKM. The CDR3 covers 14 residues. The V gene lost 6 bases and the J gene lost 3 bases, with 14 bases spanning the gap.

This chain joins TRBV13 and TRBJ2-7; TRBD1 matches at 9 bases. CDR3 length: 15 residues. The ends lost 4 bases at V and 5 bases at J; junction bases unmatched: 9. Germline CDR1 and CDR2: PRHDT and FYEKMQ (reference sequence). The CDR3 here is CASSSASGQGHEQYF. CDR3 sequence (DNA): TGTGCCAGCAGCTCCGCCTCGGGACAGGGCCACGAGCAGTACTTC. Full variable domain (remainder filled in from reference TRBV13 and TRBJ2-7): AAGVIQSPRHLIKEKRETATLKCYPIPRHDTVYWYQQGPGQDPQFLISFYEKMQSDKGSIPDRFSAQQFSDYHSELNMSSLELGDSALYFCASSSASGQGHEQYFGPGTRLTVT.

CDR3 loop: CASSTLAGVMQFF. The DNA for the CDR3 is TGTGCCAGCAGCACCTTAGCGGGAGTTATGCAGTTCTTC. This chain links TRBV6-1 with TRBJ2-1; TRBD2 matches 9 bases. Germline values: CDR1 MNHNS, CDR2 SASEGT. The length of the CDR3 is 13 residues. V lost 6 bases to trimming and J lost 12 bases; unmatched junction nucleotides: 9.

This clonotype was counted at least ten times. The V gene is TRBV2, the J gene TRBJ2-7; tentative D call: TRBD1 (7 bases). Trimming took off 8 bases at V and 3 bases at J, with 23 bases between the two ends. The germline gives CDR1 SNHLY, CDR2 FYNNEI. The CDR3 spans 16 residues. The CDR3 DNA is TGTGCCAGCTCCATCAGGGGGGCGCGGGAAGGCTACGAGCAGTACTTC. Protein sequence: CASSIRGAREGYEQYF.

This clonotype was detected only a few times. The V gene is TRBV12-5, the J gene TRBJ2-7; 7 bases map to TRBD2. Germline-derived CDR1 and CDR2 are LGHNT and FRNRAP. V was clipped by 0 bases and J by 4 bases; unmatched bases: 9. CDR3 length equals 16 residues. CDR3 nucleotides: TGTGCTAGTGGTTTGGTACGTGGCGGGAGTCGATACGAGCAGTACTTC. It codes for CASGLVRGGSRYEQYF.